One sample yielded the 10 T cell receptor beta chains listed below, sequenced in a study of cytomegalovirus exposure and HLA in healthy donors. The PCR contained 60 Vbeta and 13 Jbeta primers. Sequencing was performed with immunoSEQ multiplex PCR; in TCRdb, only in-frame clones are kept and a portion is missing. The sample lists more than 75,000 clones, about 85% occurring once. Material for sequencing was PBMCs. The source is a woman aged 40-49 years in good health and CMV-seropositive.

This clone was counted between two and nine times. This chain uses TRBV29-1 with TRBJ2-7, with 10 positions matching TRBD2. Trimming at V came to 7 bases and at J to 7 bases, leaving 13 bases not matched to a gene. The germline gives CDR1 SQVTM, CDR2 ANQGSEA. This CDR3 is built from 14 residues. Written as DNA, the CDR3 is TGCAGCGGCGCCTGGTCCCAGCGGGAGGGTGAGCAGTACTTC. Translation gives CSGAWSQREGEQYF.

J is TRBJ2-7 and V is TRBV9; no firm D call. The CDR3 is 10 residues long. CDR1 is SGDLS, CDR2 YYNGEE, per germline. The V end was cut by 8 bases, the J end by 7 bases, with 10 bases between. CDR3 nucleotide sequence: TGTGCCAGGCGTCTCTTAGAGCAGTACTTC. Its translation: CARRLLEQYF.

The chain employs TRBV29-1 and TRBJ2-7; TRBD2 aligns across 10 bases. Looked up from germline, CDR1 is SQVTM and CDR2 is ANQGSEA. V was clipped by 4 bases and J by 1 base; unmatched bases: 7. The CDR3 spans 15 residues. The DNA for the CDR3 is TGCAGCGTTGCCTCTAGCGGGAGCGCTTCCTACGAGCAGTACTTC. Translating it yields CSVASSGSASYEQYF.

The J gene is TRBJ1-2, the V gene TRBV15; D perhaps matches TRBD1 (5 bases). CDR1 is LNHNV, CDR2 YYDKDF, per germline (reference sequence). The CDR3 length is 12 residues. V shed 4 bases and J shed 3 bases, with 6 bases lying between them. The CDR3 DNA reads as TGTGCCACCAGCACCAGGGACTATGGCTACACCTTC. Translated: CATSTRDYGYTF.

The rearrangement links TRBV30 to TRBJ1-2; D is ambiguous. CDR3 length: 12 amino acids. The germline gives CDR1 GTSNPN, CDR2 SVGIG (reference sequence). V lost 2 bases, J lost 8 bases, and 12 bases lay in between. The CDR3 region is CAWSREPGGYTF. CDR3 in DNA: TGTGCCTGGAGTCGTGAACCGGGGGGCTACACCTTC.

The rearrangement uses TRBV9 and TRBJ2-7, with a weak D call TRBD2 (6 bases). Trimming stripped 1 base from V and 0 bases from J, with 14 bases between. The germline gives CDR1 SGDLS, CDR2 YYNGEE. The CDR3 runs to 16 residues. The CDR3 loop reads CASSVSVASASYEQYF. CDR3 nucleotide sequence: TGTGCCAGCAGCGTAAGCGTCGCTAGCGCCTCCTACGAGCAGTACTTC.

The chain employs TRBV10-2 and TRBJ1-1; D possibly corresponds to TRBD1 (5 bases). Germline V gives CDR1 WSHSY, CDR2 SAAADI. Deletions cut 8 bases from V and 1 base from J, with 14 bases between. The CDR3 is 14 residues long. CDR3 region: CASGAGQANTEAFF. Here the CDR3 DNA reads TGCGCCAGCGGGGCAGGGCAGGCGAACACTGAAGCTTTCTTT.

This clone was recorded only once. The chain carries TRBV29-1 and TRBJ2-1, with 9 bases lining up with TRBD1. The junction had 1 base not matched to a gene; V was cut back by 6 bases and J by 7 bases. The CDR3 extends over 11 amino acids. The germline V gene has CDR1 SQVTM and CDR2 ANQGSEA. The CDR3 reads CSVTGGNEQFF. DNA for the CDR3: TGCAGCGTGACAGGGGGGAATGAGCAGTTCTTC.

V is TRBV2 and J is TRBJ2-2; weak D call: TRBD1 (6 bases). This CDR3 region has 16 residues. V dropped 6 bases and J dropped 4 bases, with 18 bases sitting between them. Looked up from germline, CDR1 is SNHLY and CDR2 is FYNNEI. The CDR3 sequence: CASRDETGWATGELFF. The DNA for the CDR3 is TGTGCCAGCAGGGACGAAACAGGGTGGGCCACCGGGGAGCTGTTTTTT.

The J gene is TRBJ2-1, the V gene TRBV10-3; 7 bases line up with TRBD1. With V trimmed by 5 bases and J by 4 bases, 5 bases remained unmatched. Germline V gives CDR1 ENHRY, CDR2 SYGVKD. The length of the CDR3 is 14 residues. The CDR3 reads CAISYRDSYNEQFF. For the CDR3, the DNA is TGTGCCATCAGTTACCGGGACAGTTACAATGAGCAGTTCTTC.